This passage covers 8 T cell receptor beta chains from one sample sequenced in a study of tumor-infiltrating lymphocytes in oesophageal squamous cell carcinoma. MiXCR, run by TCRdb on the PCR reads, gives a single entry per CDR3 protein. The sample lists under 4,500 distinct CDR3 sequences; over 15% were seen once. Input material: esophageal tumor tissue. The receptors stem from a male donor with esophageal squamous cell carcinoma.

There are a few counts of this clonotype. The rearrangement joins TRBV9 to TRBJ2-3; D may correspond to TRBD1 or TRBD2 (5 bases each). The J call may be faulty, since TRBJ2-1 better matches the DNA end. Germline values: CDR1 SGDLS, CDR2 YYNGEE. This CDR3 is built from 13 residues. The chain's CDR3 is CASSVGEGNEQFF. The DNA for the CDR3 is TGTGCCAGCAGCGTAGGCGAGGGGAATGAGCAGTTCTTC.

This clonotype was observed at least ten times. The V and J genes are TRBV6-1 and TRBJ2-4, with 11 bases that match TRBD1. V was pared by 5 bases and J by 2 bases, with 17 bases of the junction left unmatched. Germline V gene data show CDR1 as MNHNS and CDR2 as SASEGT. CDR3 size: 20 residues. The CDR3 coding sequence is TGTGCCAGCAGTAAAGGGCTGGACAGGGGGCGATTGGTGACCAAAAACATTCAGTACTTC. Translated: CASSKGLDRGRLVTKNIQYF.

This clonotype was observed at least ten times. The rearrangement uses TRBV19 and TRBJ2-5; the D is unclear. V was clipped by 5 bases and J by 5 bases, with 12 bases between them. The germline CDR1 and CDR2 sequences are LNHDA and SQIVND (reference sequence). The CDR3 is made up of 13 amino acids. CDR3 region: CASSPLVSETQYF. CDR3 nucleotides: TGTGCCAGTAGTCCCCTGGTCTCGGAGACCCAGTACTTC.

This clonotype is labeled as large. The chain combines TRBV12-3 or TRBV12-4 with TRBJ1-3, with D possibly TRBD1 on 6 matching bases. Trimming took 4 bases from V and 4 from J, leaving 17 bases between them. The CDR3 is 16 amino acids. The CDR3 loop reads CASSYPGGLAGNTIYF. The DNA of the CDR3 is TGTGCCAGCAGTTATCCCGGGGGGCTGGCAGGAAACACCATATATTTT.

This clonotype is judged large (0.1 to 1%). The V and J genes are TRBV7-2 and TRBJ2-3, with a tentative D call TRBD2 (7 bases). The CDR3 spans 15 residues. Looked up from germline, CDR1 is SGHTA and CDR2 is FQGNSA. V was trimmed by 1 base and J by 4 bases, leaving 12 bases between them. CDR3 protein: CASSLDGGGPDTQYF. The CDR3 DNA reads TGTGCCAGCAGCTTAGATGGCGGGGGCCCAGATACGCAGTATTTT. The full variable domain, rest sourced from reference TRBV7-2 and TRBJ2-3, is GAGVSQSPSNKVTEKGKDVELRCDPISGHTALYWYRQSLGQGLEFLIYFQGNSAPDKSGLPSDRFSAERTGGSVSTLTIQRTQQEDSAVYLCASSLDGGGPDTQYFGPGTRLTVL.

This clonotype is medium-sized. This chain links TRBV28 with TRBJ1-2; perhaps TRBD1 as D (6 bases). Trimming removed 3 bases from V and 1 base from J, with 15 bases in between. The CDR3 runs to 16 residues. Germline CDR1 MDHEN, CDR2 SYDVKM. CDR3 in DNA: TGTGCCAGCAGTTTGATGGGGGCGCAGGGTAACTATGGCTACACCTTC. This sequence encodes CASSLMGAQGNYGYTF.

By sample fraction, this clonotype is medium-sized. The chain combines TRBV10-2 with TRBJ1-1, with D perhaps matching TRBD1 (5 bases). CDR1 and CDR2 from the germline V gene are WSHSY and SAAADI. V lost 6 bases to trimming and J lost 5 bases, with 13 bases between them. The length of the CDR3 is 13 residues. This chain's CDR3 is CASRQQAGTEAFF. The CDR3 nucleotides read TGCGCCAGCAGGCAACAGGCGGGGACTGAAGCTTTCTTT.

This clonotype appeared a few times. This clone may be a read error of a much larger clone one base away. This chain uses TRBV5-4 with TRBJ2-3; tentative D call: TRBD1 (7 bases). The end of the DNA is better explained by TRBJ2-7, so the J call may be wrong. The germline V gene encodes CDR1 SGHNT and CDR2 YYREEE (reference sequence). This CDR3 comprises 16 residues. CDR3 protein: CASSSPTTGTQNEQYF. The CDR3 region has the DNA TGTGCCAGCAGCTCGCCGACGACAGGGACTCAAAATGAGCAGTACTTC.